These 26 T cell receptor beta chains came from one sample sequenced in a study of beta chain features in type 1 diabetes. General study findings and limits: Across all four CD4+ subsets, people with type 1 diabetes showed modestly shorter TCRB CDR3s.

Their antigens remain unidentified. Investigators reverse transcribed all isolated RNA, so they sequenced expressed TCRB transcripts. Generated by immunoSEQ multiplex PCR, the TCRdb table keeps only in-frame clones and is missing some. The table lists 200,000 to 300,000 clones, roughly 11% of them singletons, with around 0.017% in the top ten. Sequencing was carried out using naive CD4+ T cells from blood. The origin of the receptors is a man aged 25-45 years with type 1 diabetes.

This chain joins TRBV7-9 and TRBJ2-5, with D perhaps matching TRBD1 (6 bases). Germline CDR1 reads SEHNR; CDR2 reads FQNEAQ (reference sequence). The CDR3 extends over 13 amino acids. V dropped 5 bases and J dropped 5 bases, with 12 bases sitting between them. CDR3 region: CASSNREGETQYF. CDR3 nucleotide sequence: TGTGCCAGCAGCAACAGGGAAGGGGAGACCCAGTACTTC.

The chain has TRBV7-9 and TRBJ1-6; 9 nucleotides line up with TRBD1. The CDR3 contains 15 residues. V lost 3 bases to trimming and J lost 7 bases; unmatched junction nucleotides: 4. Per germline, CDR1 SEHNR and CDR2 FQNEAQ (reference sequence). CDR3 sequence (DNA): TGTGCCAGCAGCTTGGGGACAGGGAACAATTCACCCCTCCACTTT. Protein product: CASSLGTGNNSPLHF.

V is TRBV15 and J is TRBJ2-7; the D gene is possibly TRBD1 (5 bases). Germline V gives CDR1 LNHNV, CDR2 YYDKDF (reference sequence). Trimming removed 2 bases from V and 3 bases from J, with 8 bases in between. This CDR3 region has 13 residues. The CDR3 sequence: CATSRTGVYEQYF. The CDR3 region has the DNA TGTGCCACCAGCAGAACAGGAGTCTACGAGCAGTACTTC.

The genes are TRBV28 and TRBJ2-2; D gene uncertain. The length of the CDR3 is 11 residues. CDR1 is MDHEN and CDR2 is SYDVKM in the germline V gene. The ends were cut back, 3 bases at V and 8 bases at J, with 4 bases in the middle. CDR3 DNA: TGTGCCAGCAGTTTTATGGGGGAGCTGTTTTTT. It codes for CASSFMGELFF.

A few counts support this clone. The chain recombines TRBV4-1 with TRBJ2-3, with a weak D call TRBD2 (5 bases). The germline CDR1 and CDR2 sequences are MGHRA and YSYEKL. The CDR3 extends over 16 amino acids. The V end was cut by 0 bases, the J end by 0 bases, with 10 bases between. In DNA, the CDR3 is TGCGCCAGCAGCCAAGACCGCCTAGCAAGCACAGATACGCAGTATTTT. Amino acids: CASSQDRLASTDTQYF.

The chain uses TRBV5-6 and TRBJ2-5, with TRBD2 matching over 12 bases. J was trimmed by 6 bases and V by 3 bases; bases with no gene match: 3. Germline values: CDR1 SGHDT, CDR2 YYEEEE. This CDR3 is built from 14 residues. This CDR3 is CASSSSGGAKTQYF. CDR3 nucleotides: TGTGCCAGCAGCTCTAGCGGGGGGGCAAAGACCCAGTACTTC.

The J gene is TRBJ1-1, the V gene TRBV18, with 7 bases aligning to TRBD1. The CDR3 is made up of 15 amino acids. After removal of 1 base from V and 2 bases from J, the junction contained 4 bases not matched to a gene. The germline V gene encodes CDR1 KGHSH and CDR2 LQKENI. CDR3 DNA sequence: TGTGCCAGCTCACCACGTAAAGGGGGCAACACTGAAGCTTTCTTT. Protein: CASSPRKGGNTEAFF.

This chain joins TRBV5-1 and TRBJ2-1; TRBD2 agrees at 15 bases. Germline CDR1 reads SGHRS; CDR2 reads YFSETQ. The CDR3 totals 16 residues. After removal of 4 bases from V and 6 bases from J, the junction contained 5 bases not matched to a gene. CDR3 residues: CASSTGTSGGLNEQFF. The CDR3 bases are TGCGCCAGCAGCACGGGGACTAGCGGGGGGCTCAATGAGCAGTTCTTC. The full variable domain, its missing parts supplied by reference TRBV5-1 and TRBJ2-1, is KAGVTQTPRYLIKTRGQQVTLSCSPISGHRSVSWYQQTPGQGLQFLFEYFSETQRNKGNFPGRFSGRQFSNSRSEMNVSTLELGDSALYLCASSTGTSGGLNEQFFGPGTRLTVL.

The chain is built from TRBV2 and TRBJ1-6; D is unclear. CDR3 length: 13 residues. Germline CDR1 and CDR2: SNHLY and FYNNEI. The V and J ends lost 5 bases and 9 bases respectively, with 11 bases between them. The CDR3 sequence is CASSTAPGSPLHF. CDR3 sequence (DNA): TGTGCCAGCAGTACGGCCCCGGGTTCACCCCTCCACTTT.

The CDR3 region is CASSQDKGTESYEQYF. As DNA, the CDR3 is TGCGCCAGCAGCCAAGATAAAGGGACAGAATCCTACGAGCAGTACTTC. The V gene is TRBV4-3, the J gene TRBJ2-7, with 7 bases lining up with TRBD1. The V and J ends lost 0 bases and 1 base, in that order; junction bases with no gene match: 6. The germline V gene has CDR1 LGHNA and CDR2 YSLEER. The CDR3 runs 16 residues.

V usage is TRBV29-1 and J usage is TRBJ1-1; D call uncertain. The length of the CDR3 is 12 residues. The V gene's germline CDR1 is SQVTM and CDR2 ANQGSEA. V was clipped by 4 bases and J by 2 bases, with 8 bases between them. The CDR3 reads CSVAQSNTEAFF. The CDR3, as DNA: TGCAGCGTTGCACAGTCCAACACTGAAGCTTTCTTT. Full variable domain (remainder filled in from reference TRBV29-1 and TRBJ1-1): SAVISQKPSRDICQRGTSLTIQCQVDSQVTMMFWYRQQPGQSLTLIATANQGSEATYESGFVIDKFPISRPNLTFSTLTVSNMSPEDSSIYLCSVAQSNTEAFFGQGTRLTVV.

Regarding this clone: Other DNA sequences of this sample code for an identical CDR3. This chain joins TRBV5-1 and TRBJ1-6; D may be TRBD1 (5 bases). The CDR3 totals 13 residues. The V gene's germline CDR1 is SGHRS and CDR2 YFSETQ. Between the trimmed V and J ends, which lost 0 bases and 8 bases, there was a span of 6 bases. CDR3 nucleotide sequence: TGCGCCAGCAGCTTGGCGGGGGATTCACCCCTCCACTTT. Translation gives CASSLAGDSPLHF.

The sample holds a few counts of this clone. The rearrangement joins TRBV25-1 to TRBJ1-2; 11 bases map to TRBD1. CDR1 MGHDK and CDR2 SYGVNS come from the germline V gene. The CDR3 contains 16 residues. J lost 7 bases, V lost 2 bases, and 9 bases had no gene match. The CDR3 DNA reads TGTGCCAGCAGTGAACCCCGAAGGACAGGGGGCAGTGGCTACACCTTC. Its protein product is CASSEPRRTGGSGYTF.

The chain has TRBV5-6 and TRBJ2-3; D call uncertain. Per germline, CDR1 SGHDT and CDR2 YYEEEE. Trimming cost V 1 base and J 6 bases, with 15 bases left between them. This CDR3 spans 15 amino acids. The CDR3 reads CASSLFGRSGDTQYF. The CDR3 coding sequence is TGTGCCAGCAGCTTGTTCGGCAGGTCAGGCGATACGCAGTATTTT.

This clone was seen only a few times. This chain connects TRBV7-9 to TRBJ1-1, with 7 bases fitting TRBD1. Trimming at V came to 4 bases and at J to 0 bases, leaving 17 bases not matched to a gene. Germline CDR1 SEHNR, CDR2 FQNEAQ (reference sequence). This CDR3 contains 19 residues. The CDR3 is CASSSVRGDPGDMNTEAFF. As DNA, the CDR3 is TGTGCCAGCAGCTCGGTCAGGGGGGACCCCGGGGATATGAACACTGAAGCTTTCTTT. Full variable domain (remainder filled in from reference TRBV7-9 and TRBJ1-1): DTGVSQNPRHKITKRGQNVTFRCDPISEHNRLYWYRQTLGQGPEFLTYFQNEAQLEKSRLLSDRFSAERPKGSFSTLEIQRTEQGDSAMYLCASSSVRGDPGDMNTEAFFGQGTRLTVV.

This rearrangement joins TRBV5-1 to TRBJ2-3; no reliable D call. CDR1 and CDR2 (germline): SGHRS, YFSETQ. Trimming removed 1 base from V and 3 bases from J, with 6 bases in between. The CDR3 is made up of 13 amino acids. DNA of the CDR3: TGCGCCAGCAGCTTGCCTAGAACAGATACGCAGTATTTT. This codes for CASSLPRTDTQYF.

This clone was seen a handful of times. V usage is TRBV7-9 and J usage is TRBJ1-2; D perhaps matches TRBD1 (5 bases). From germline, CDR1 is SEHNR and CDR2 FQNEAQ (reference sequence). V lost 5 bases and J lost 7, with 11 bases in between. This CDR3 has 12 amino acids. CDR3 sequence: CASSREGVGYTF. CDR3 nucleotide sequence: TGTGCCAGCAGCAGGGAAGGGGTTGGCTACACCTTC.

In this sample, this clone turned up a few times. The chain is built from TRBV9 and TRBJ2-7, with D uncertain. V lost 0 bases to trimming and J lost 5 bases, with 12 bases between them. The CDR3 runs 14 residues. Per the germline V gene, CDR1 is SGDLS and CDR2 is YYNGEE. In DNA, the CDR3 is TGTGCCAGCAGCGTAGCTGTATTCCCCCACGAGCAGTACTTC. It translates to CASSVAVFPHEQYF.

The chain combines TRBV7-9 with TRBJ1-2; TRBD1 matches 7 bases. Trimming took 5 bases from V and 8 from J; bases not matched to a gene: 5. CDR3 length: 12 residues. CDR1 and CDR2 (germline): SEHNR, FQNEAQ (reference sequence). The CDR3: CASSLRGHGYTF. CDR3 nucleotides: TGTGCCAGCAGCCTAAGGGGGCACGGCTACACCTTC.

A few counts support this clone. The chain links TRBV9 to TRBJ2-2, with D possibly being TRBD1 (5 bases). Trimming took 4 bases from V and 0 from J, leaving 19 bases between them. This CDR3 comprises 18 residues. Germline CDR1 reads SGDLS; CDR2 reads YYNGEE. The chain's CDR3 is CASSTRTVGHSNTGELFF. The CDR3 region has the DNA TGTGCCAGCAGCACAAGGACGGTAGGACATTCGAACACCGGGGAGCTGTTTTTT.

This clone was found a few times. V usage is TRBV30 and J usage is TRBJ1-5; 7 nucleotides match TRBD1. Germline V lookup: CDR1 GTSNPN, CDR2 SVGIG (reference sequence). The CDR3 is 12 residues long. V was clipped by 5 bases and J by 5 bases; unmatched bases: 3. DNA of the CDR3: TGTGCCTGGGACAGGGCAGATCAGCCCCAGCATTTT. It translates to CAWDRADQPQHF.

In this sample, this clone turned up a few times. J is TRBJ2-2 and V is TRBV29-1, with D possibly TRBD1 on 5 matching bases. The CDR3 runs 15 residues. Germline CDR1 reads SQVTM; CDR2 reads ANQGSEA. V was pared by 7 bases and J by 5 bases, with 20 bases between. The CDR3 loop reads CSALLIWGRTGELFF. The CDR3 DNA follows: TGCAGCGCACTGTTGATTTGGGGCCGGACCGGGGAGCTGTTTTTT.

The rearrangement uses TRBV5-1 and TRBJ2-7, with 9 bases aligning to TRBD1. V lost 5 bases to trimming and J lost 2 bases; unmatched junction nucleotides: 11. The germline V gene has CDR1 SGHRS and CDR2 YFSETQ. The CDR3 sequence is 16 residues long. CDR3: CASSAARDRVTYEQYF. CDR3 DNA sequence: TGCGCCAGCAGTGCCGCCCGGGACAGGGTTACCTACGAGCAGTACTTC. Full variable domain (outside the CDR3, taken from reference TRBV5-1 and TRBJ2-7): KAGVTQTPRYLIKTRGQQVTLSCSPISGHRSVSWYQQTPGQGLQFLFEYFSETQRNKGNFPGRFSGRQFSNSRSEMNVSTLELGDSALYLCASSAARDRVTYEQYFGPGTRLTVT.

This clone appeared a few times. CDR3 coding DNA: TGTGCCATCGCGGGGTTCGGGCAGTACTTC. Encoded protein: CAIAGFGQYF. The chain carries TRBV6-4 and TRBJ2-7; D is perhaps TRBD2 (6 bases). V was cut by 10 bases and J by 9 bases, with 13 bases left in between. CDR3 size: 10 residues. Looked up from germline, CDR1 is MRHNA and CDR2 is SNTAGT.

The V call is TRBV9, the J call TRBJ1-1; D call uncertain. CDR1 is SGDLS and CDR2 is YYNGEE in the germline V gene. With 4 bases removed from V and 0 bases from J, the gap between germline ends came to 10 bases. The CDR3 has 14 amino acids. The CDR3 coding sequence is TGTGCCAGCAGCCAGGCAGCTATGAACACTGAAGCTTTCTTT. It translates to CASSQAAMNTEAFF. The whole variable domain, remainder taken from reference TRBV9 and TRBJ1-1, is DSGVTQTPKHLITATGQRVTLRCSPRSGDLSVYWYQQSLDQGLQFLIQYYNGEERAKGNILERFSAQQFPDLHSELNLSSLELGDSALYFCASSQAAMNTEAFFGQGTRLTVV.

CDR3 protein: CASRPQGASGANVLTF. DNA of the CDR3: TGTGCCAGCAGGCCACAGGGGGCGTCTGGGGCCAACGTCCTGACTTTC. The chain is built from TRBV5-4 and TRBJ2-6; TRBD1 aligns across 9 bases. J gave up 1 base and V 5 bases, and 4 bases lay outside the gene matches. Germline V CDR1 and CDR2: SGHNT, YYREEE (reference sequence). This CDR3 is built from 16 residues.